This T cell receptor (beta chain) was sequenced during a study of patients and donors after allogeneic stem cell transplantation. The ends were cut back, 0 bases at V and 2 bases at J, with 10 bases in the middle. The CDR3 runs 15 residues. CDR1 SGDLS and CDR2 YYNGEE come from the germline V gene. This clonotype showed up just a few times. One entry per CDR3 protein, called by TCRdb with MiXCR from the RT-PCR reads. The sample includes approximately 170,000 distinct CDR3 sequences, more than 20% of them seen just once. The chain uses TRBV9 and TRBJ2-3, with D maybe TRBD1 (6 bases). The receptor comes from a human donor who was either an allogeneic HSCT recipient or a stem cell or donor lymphocyte infusion donor (not recorded which). It is not recorded whose cells these are; they may come from a transplant donor. Sequenced material: blood, either unsorted or a sorted T cell fraction (not recorded which). CDR3 nucleotide sequence: TGTGCCAGCAGCGTAGTGACAGGCGCCACAGATACGCAGTATTTT. Protein sequence: CASSVVTGATDTQYF.